This T cell receptor beta chain was identified in a study of CD8 T cells in Susac syndrome. The overall study: Treatment at blood withdrawal was none, corticosteroids, or intravenous immunoglobulin alone in Susac syndrome patients.

General observations from the study: The relatively small number of individuals in the TCR sequencing and HLA analysis was acknowledged by the study.

V was shortened by 2 bases and J by 0 bases, with 10 bases between the two germline ends. The germline V gene encodes CDR1 WSHSY and CDR2 SAAADI. The CDR3 spans 15 residues. RNA in amounts of about 0.5 to 1 ug was reverse transcribed with random hexamers. MiXCR was run by TCRdb on the immunoSEQ multiplex PCR reads, yielding one entry per CDR3 protein. Altogether 160,000 or so distinct CDR3 sequences are present, 85% to 95% being singletons, with the ten largest covering approximately 0.11%. Note on this clonotype: Its antigen is unknown.

The J gene is TRBJ2-5, the V gene TRBV10-2; D remains unclear. Specimen: CD4+ T cells from PBMCs. This clonotype was obtained from a human donor with Susac syndrome. CDR3 in amino acids: CASSEAAAYQETQYF. The CDR3 nucleotides read TGCGCCAGCAGTGAGGCGGCAGCCTACCAAGAGACCCAGTACTTC.